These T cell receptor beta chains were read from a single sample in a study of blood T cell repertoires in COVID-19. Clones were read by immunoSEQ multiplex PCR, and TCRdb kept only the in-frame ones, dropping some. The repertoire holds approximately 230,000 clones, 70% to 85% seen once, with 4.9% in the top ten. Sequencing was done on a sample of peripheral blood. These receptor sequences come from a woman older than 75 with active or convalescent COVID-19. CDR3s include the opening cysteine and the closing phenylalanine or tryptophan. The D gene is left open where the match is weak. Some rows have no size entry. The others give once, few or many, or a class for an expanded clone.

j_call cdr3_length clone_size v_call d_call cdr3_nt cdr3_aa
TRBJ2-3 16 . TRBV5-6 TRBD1 TGTGCCAGCAGCTTGACAGGACAGGGGGCATCGGATACGCAGTATTTT CASSLTGQGASDTQYF
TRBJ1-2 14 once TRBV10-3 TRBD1 TGTGCCATCAGCGGACAGGGCTCTATCTATGGCTACACCTTC CAISGQGSIYGYTF
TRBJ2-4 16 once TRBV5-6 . TGTGCCAGCAGCTTGCTGAAGGGCGGAGGCAAAAACATTCAGTACTTC CASSLLKGGGKNIQYF
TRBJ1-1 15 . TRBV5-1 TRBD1 TGCGCCAGCGAGTTAGGGGGCCCGAAGAACACTGAAGCTTTCTTT CASELGGPKNTEAFF
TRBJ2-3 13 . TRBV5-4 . TGTGCCAGCAGCTTGGACTTACCAGATACGCAGTATTTT CASSLDLPDTQYF
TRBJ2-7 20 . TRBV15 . TGTGCCACCAGCAGAGATCATCGTCTTGGGCTGGCAGGATCAGCCTACGAGCAGTACTTC CATSRDHRLGLAGSAYEQYF
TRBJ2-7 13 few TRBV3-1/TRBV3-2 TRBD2 TGTGCCAGCAGCCCAACGGGGGGCTACGAGCAGTACTTC CASSPTGGYEQYF
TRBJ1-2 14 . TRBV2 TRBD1 TGTGCCAGCAAAGGACAGGGTGTGAACTATGGCTACACCTTC CASKGQGVNYGYTF
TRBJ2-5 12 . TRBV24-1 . TGTGCCACCAGTGATTTTCGGGGGACCCAGTACTTC CATSDFRGTQYF
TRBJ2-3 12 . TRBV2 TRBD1 TGTGCCAGCAGGGACAGGGTGGATACGCAGTATTTT CASRDRVDTQYF
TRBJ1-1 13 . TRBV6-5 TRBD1 TGTGCCGGGCACGACAGGGGGGGCCCTGAAGCTTTCTTT CAGHDRGGPEAFF
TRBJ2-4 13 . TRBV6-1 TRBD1 TGTGCCAGCAGTGAGAGGGGGCTGGGCATTCAGTACTTC CASSERGLGIQYF
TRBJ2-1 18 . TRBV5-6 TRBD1 TGTGCCAGCAGCTTATTAGGTTTTCGGGACAGCTCCTACAATGAGCAGTTCTTC CASSLLGFRDSSYNEQFF
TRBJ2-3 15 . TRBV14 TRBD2 TGTGCCAGCAGCCGACCGGGACTAGATACAGATACGCAGTATTTT CASSRPGLDTDTQYF
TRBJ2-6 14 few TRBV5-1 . TGCGCCAGCAGAGACAGCTCTGGGGCCAACGTCCTGACTTTC CASRDSSGANVLTF
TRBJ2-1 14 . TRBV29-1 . TGCAGCGTGGGGTCCCGGCTGACTAACAATGAGCAGTTCTTC CSVGSRLTNNEQFF
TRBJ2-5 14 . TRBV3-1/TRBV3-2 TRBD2 TGTGCCAGCAGTTCGGGCGGGGGTGAAGAGACCCAGTACTTC CASSSGGGEETQYF